One T cell receptor (beta chain) is described in this entry. The J segment lost 2 bases and the V segment lost 8 bases, leaving 0 bases of the junction unmatched. Germline assignment: CDR1 GTSNPN and CDR2 SVGIG (reference sequence). The CDR3 covers 12 residues. These data are taken from a study of T-cell reconstitution after alpha-beta-depleted transplantation in children. For TCRbeta, the library was prepared with unique molecular identifiers. TCRdb reprocessed the PCR reads via MiXCR and lists one record per CDR3 protein. The repertoire holds around 600,000 distinct CDR3 sequences, with roughly a tenth as singletons.

The origin of this receptor is a human donor who donated a stem cell graft to a child with acute myeloid leukemia. V gene TRBV30 combines with J gene TRBJ2-7, with 13 positions matching TRBD2. The sequences come from PBMCs from the stem cell graft donor, collected from the stem cell graft. As DNA, the CDR3 is TGTGCCGGGACTAGCGGGACCTACGAGCAGTACTTC. Its protein product is CAGTSGTYEQYF.